These T cell receptor beta chains were read from a single sample in a study of patients and donors after allogeneic stem cell transplantation. In TCRdb, the RT-PCR reads were re-called with MiXCR into one record per CDR3 protein. The sample includes about 160,000 distinct CDR3 sequences, 20% to 25% seen only once; the top ten take roughly 26%. The sample comprised blood, either unsorted or a sorted T cell fraction (not recorded which). Every receptor here comes from a human donor who was either an allogeneic HSCT recipient or a stem cell or donor lymphocyte infusion donor (not recorded which). It is not recorded whose cells these are; they may come from a transplant donor. The CDR3 runs from the conserved cysteine through the conserved F or W. A D gene is named only where the DNA matches it firmly. Clone size is stated in some rows and not others, as once, few, many or a class when expanded.

j_call | v_call | d_call | clone_size | cdr3_nt | cdr3_aa
TRBJ1-6 | TRBV12-3/TRBV12-4 | TRBD1 | - | TGTGCCAGCACCTGGGGACAGGGTAATAATTCACCCCTCCACTTT | CASTWGQGNNSPLHF
TRBJ1-6 | TRBV3-1 | TRBD1 | few | TGTGCCAGCAGCCAAGTGACAGGGGGTATGTCACCCCTCCACTTT | CASSQVTGGMSPLHF
TRBJ1-2 | TRBV5-1 | - | - | TGCGCCAGCAGCCCGACAAGGGCCGCGGCTGGCTACACCTTC | CASSPTRAAAGYTF
TRBJ1-1 | TRBV7-9 | - | many | TGTGCCAGCAGGGGGGTTGAAGCTTTCTTT | CASRGVEAFF
TRBJ1-2 | TRBV20-1 | - | few | TGCAGTGCTAGAGATCACAGGGTTAATGGCTACACCTTC | CSARDHRVNGYTF
TRBJ1-5 | TRBV29-1 | - | few | TGCGGCACAGGCGAGGTGGGTCAGCCCCAGCATTTT | CGTGEVGQPQHF
TRBJ2-2 | TRBV7-3 | - | - | TGTGCCAGCAGCTCTAGACTAGTAACCGGGGAGCTGTTTTTT | CASSSRLVTGELFF
TRBJ2-3 | TRBV20-1 | TRBD2 | few | TGCAGTGCTAGATCCAGCGGGGCCACAGATACGCAGTATTTT | CSARSSGATDTQYF
TRBJ1-4 | TRBV20-1 | TRBD1 | many | TGCAGTGCTTCGTCCCGGGACAGGGGGCGGGGTGAAAAACTGTTTTTT | CSASSRDRGRGEKLFF
TRBJ2-7 | TRBV3-1 | - | - | TGTGCCAGCAGCCAAGATTTGCGGGGAGCACCCTACGAGCAGTACTTC | CASSQDLRGAPYEQYF
TRBJ1-6 | TRBV5-1 | - | - | TGCGCCAGCAGTGGGGGGGGCCCCTATAATTCACCCCTCCACTTT | CASSGGGPYNSPLHF
TRBJ1-2 | TRBV19 | - | - | TGTGCCAGTAGTATCCCCACAGGAGCCTCCTATGGCTACACCTTC | CASSIPTGASYGYTF
TRBJ2-5 | TRBV7-9 | - | - | TGTGCCAGCAGCTCGATTCCGACAGATCAAGAGACCCAGTACTTC | CASSSIPTDQETQYF
TRBJ1-5 | TRBV28 | - | few | TGTGCCAGCAGTGTACGGTGGTCGGGTCGTCAGCCCCAGCATTTT | CASSVRWSGRQPQHF
TRBJ1-2 | TRBV7-2 | - | few | TGTGCCAGCAGCTTACGTCGGCTGGCGGATGGCTACACCTTC | CASSLRRLADGYTF
TRBJ1-1 | TRBV5-1 | - | few | TGCGCCAGCAGCTTTCGAATTGGGGGGGCTGAAGCTTTCTTT | CASSFRIGGAEAFF
TRBJ2-7 | TRBV15 | TRBD2 | - | TGTGCCACCAGCAGAGAAGCGGGAGAAATCTACGAGCAGTACTTC | CATSREAGEIYEQYF
TRBJ1-5 | TRBV21-1 | - | few | TGTGCCAGCAGCAAATTAATGGGGTTCAATCAGCCCCAGCATTTT | CASSKLMGFNQPQHF
TRBJ1-5 | TRBV5-8 | - | - | TGTGCCAGCAGCTCTGAACAACCTAGCAATCAGCCCCAGCATTTT | CASSSEQPSNQPQHF
TRBJ1-2 | TRBV5-1 | - | - | TGCGCCAGCAGCCCGGGGAGGTACTCTAACTATGGCTACACCTTC | CASSPGRYSNYGYTF
TRBJ1-1 | TRBV28 | - | - | TGTGCCAGCAGTTGTTACTACCTAAACACTGAAGCTTTCTTT | CASSCYYLNTEAFF
TRBJ1-2 | TRBV28 | - | - | TGTGCCAGCAGTTTCCCACAGGGATACAATGGCTACACCTTC | CASSFPQGYNGYTF
TRBJ1-5 | TRBV20-1 | TRBD1 | few | TGCAGTGCTAGGACAGGGAGGATTAAAAATCAGCCCCAGCATTTT | CSARTGRIKNQPQHF
TRBJ1-1 | TRBV20-1 | - | - | TGCAGTGCTAGGGGAACGGGATGGGACGGCAACACTGAAGCTTTCTTT | CSARGTGWDGNTEAFF
TRBJ1-1 | TRBV5-1 | - | - | TGCGCCAGCAGCTTGGATAGGGGACCGAACACTGAAGCTTTCTTT | CASSLDRGPNTEAFF
TRBJ1-1 | TRBV29-1 | - | few | TGCAGCGTTGAAGATTGGGTTCCAGGAGCAAGAACTGAAGCTTTCTTT | CSVEDWVPGARTEAFF
TRBJ1-3 | TRBV10-3 | TRBD1 | - | TGTGCCATCAGTGAGGGACAGGGAATTATTGTTGGAAACACCATATATTTT | CAISEGQGIIVGNTIYF
TRBJ2-1 | TRBV3-1 | TRBD2 | - | TGTGCCAGCAGCCAAGTACTAGCGGGAGATGCTGAGCAGTTCTTC | CASSQVLAGDAEQFF
TRBJ2-2 | TRBV24-1 | TRBD1 | - | TGTGCCACCAGTAAAGAAACAGGGGGAACGGAGGAGCTGTTTTTT | CATSKETGGTEELFF
TRBJ2-3 | TRBV7-3 | - | - | TGTGCCAGCAGCTTAATTTTTTCAGATACGCAGTATTTT | CASSLIFSDTQYF
TRBJ1-3 | TRBV4-2 | - | few | TGTGCCAGCAGCCAAGAACTGGGGATGGGGGGAAACACCATATATTTT | CASSQELGMGGNTIYF
TRBJ1-1 | TRBV29-1 | TRBD1 | few | TGCAGCGTTGAAATCAGGGGGATGAACACTGAAGCTTTCTTT | CSVEIRGMNTEAFF
TRBJ2-3 | TRBV14 | - | - | TGTGCCAGCAGCCAAGGTGCCTCAACAGATACGCAGTATTTT | CASSQGASTDTQYF
TRBJ2-7 | TRBV4-3 | TRBD1 | - | TGCGCCAGCAGCCAAGTATGGTCCGGGACAGTAATCTACGAGCAGTACTTC | CASSQVWSGTVIYEQYF
TRBJ2-2 | TRBV20-1 | - | - | TGCAGTGCCCCGGGCCCGGGCAGCGGGGAGCTGTTTTTT | CSAPGPGSGELFF
TRBJ1-2 | TRBV12-3/TRBV12-4 | - | - | TGTGCCAGCACCTGGGGCAGGAGGCCGGCCTTTAACTATGGCTACACCTTC | CASTWGRRPAFNYGYTF
TRBJ1-3 | TRBV12-3/TRBV12-4 | - | - | TGTGCCAGCAGTTTATGGATGGGTAGCCCTGGAAACACCATATATTTT | CASSLWMGSPGNTIYF
TRBJ2-7 | TRBV6-5 | TRBD2 | - | TGTGCCAGCAGTCCTAGCGGGGCCTCCTACGAGCAGTACTTC | CASSPSGASYEQYF
TRBJ1-4 | TRBV12-3/TRBV12-4 | - | - | TGTGCCAGCAGTTTCTCCTCGTGGAAACTGTTTTTT | CASSFSSWKLFF
TRBJ2-7 | TRBV4-3 | TRBD1 | - | TGCGCCAGCAGCCTTAGGACAGGCAGCTGGGACGAGCAGTACTTC | CASSLRTGSWDEQYF
TRBJ1-6 | TRBV7-3 | - | few | TGTGCCAGCAGCTCGACAGGCTCCTATAATTCACCCCTCCACTTT | CASSSTGSYNSPLHF
TRBJ1-5 | TRBV7-2 | - | many | TGTGCCAGCAGCTTAGGGGCGTTCAATCAGCCCCAGCATTTT | CASSLGAFNQPQHF
TRBJ1-1 | TRBV10-3 | - | - | TGTGCCATCAGGGGTAGTTCTACAAACACTGAAGCTTTCTTT | CAIRGSSTNTEAFF
TRBJ2-5 | TRBV6-2/TRBV6-3 | - | - | TGTGCCAGCAGTCGGGGGAACCAAGAGACCCAGTACTTC | CASSRGNQETQYF
TRBJ2-5 | TRBV7-7 | TRBD2 | few | TGTGCCAGCAGAAAGCGGGGCTCAGAGACCCAGTACTTC | CASRKRGSETQYF
TRBJ1-4 | TRBV12-3/TRBV12-4 | - | - | TGTGCCAGCAGTTTAATCCTCAGTGAAAAACTGTTTTTT | CASSLILSEKLFF
TRBJ1-1 | TRBV12-3/TRBV12-4 | - | - | TGTGCCAGCAGTTTAGTCGGCGGACCGAACACTGAAGCTTTCTTT | CASSLVGGPNTEAFF
TRBJ2-1 | TRBV10-3 | TRBD2 | - | TGTGCCATCAGTGAGTCGGGCGGGAGGGGCTACAATGAGCAGTTCTTC | CAISESGGRGYNEQFF
TRBJ2-1 | TRBV20-1 | - | - | TGCAGTGCTTATACTCTGGTCAATGAGCAGTTCTTC | CSAYTLVNEQFF
TRBJ1-2 | TRBV5-1 | TRBD1 | - | TGCGCCAGCAGCCCGTGGCCCCTAAACAGGGGCCAAAATAACTATGGCTACACCTTC | CASSPWPLNRGQNNYGYTF
TRBJ1-4 | TRBV5-1 | - | - | TGCGCCAGCAGGGACGGGACACTGGATGAAAAACTGTTTTTT | CASRDGTLDEKLFF
TRBJ2-3 | TRBV4-3 | - | - | TGCGCCAGCAGCCAAGTGGCCAATAGCTTAAAAGGAACTGATACGCAGTATTTT | CASSQVANSLKGTDTQYF
TRBJ1-1 | TRBV12-3/TRBV12-4 | TRBD1 | few | TGTGCCAGCAGTCGGCGGGACAGGGGGCCATGGAACACTGAAGCTTTCTTT | CASSRRDRGPWNTEAFF
TRBJ2-7 | TRBV20-1 | TRBD2 | few | TGCAGTGCTAGCTCCCTGCGGACTAGCGGGAGTTCCTACGAGCAGTACTTC | CSASSLRTSGSSYEQYF
TRBJ1-2 | TRBV19 | TRBD1 | few | TGTGCCAGTAGCCACCGGGACAGTTATGGCTACACCTTC | CASSHRDSYGYTF